Below, 27 T cell receptor beta chains from the same sample are listed, as sequenced in a study of blood T cell repertoires in COVID-19 (TCRdb year 2020). Library preparation used the immunoSEQ multiplex PCR assay. TCRdb provides this immuneACCESS table in a form limited to in-frame rearrangements. Some clones are lacking; in checked studies, under half of them reflect an unresolved V gene, and why the rest are absent is not known. The sample has 140,000 to 150,000 clones on record, approximately 78% of them singletons. The top ten hold approximately 14% of the sample. The sample was peripheral blood. Receptors originate from a human donor with acute or convalescent COVID-19. The donor label of this sample is uncertain.

The chain uses TRBV4-1 and TRBJ1-1; TRBD1 might be the D (5 bases). V was cut by 1 base and J by 7 bases, with 16 bases left in between. The CDR3 is 15 residues long. From germline, CDR1 is MGHRA and CDR2 YSYEKL. The CDR3 protein is CASSQVPAPDSEAFF. CDR3 in DNA: TGCGCCAGCAGCCAAGTCCCGGCCCCCGACAGTGAAGCTTTCTTT.

V and J are TRBV14 and TRBJ2-3; 7 nucleotides line up with TRBD2. V trimming: 6 bases; J trimming: 2 bases; junction bases outside the gene matches: 8. Germline V gives CDR1 SGHDN, CDR2 FVKESK. CDR3 length equals 15 residues. The CDR3 nucleotides are TGTGCCAGCAGTGGCGGGGGTTTCCACACAGATACGCAGTATTTT. This gives the protein CASSGGGFHTDTQYF.

In this sample, this clone turned up a few times. The chain couples TRBV6-6 to TRBJ1-2; D not resolved. V was cut by 0 bases and J by 8 bases, with 19 bases left in between. The CDR3 covers 16 residues. CDR1 MNHNY and CDR2 SVGAGI come from the germline V gene (reference sequence). CDR3 DNA: TGTGCCAGCAGTTACTCGAGCCGTGCGGAAGCAAGGGGCTACACCTTC. Translating it yields CASSYSSRAEARGYTF.

This clone has just one count. This sequence joins TRBV21-1 and TRBJ1-5; the DNA was not used to check the table's D call, TRBD1. TRBV21-1 is shown as a pseudogene. The CDR3 is 17 amino acids. The CDR3 sequence is CASSRGRTGRVDQPQHF. The CDR3, as DNA: TGTGCCAGCAGTCGGGGGCGGACAGGCAGGGTAGACCAGCCCCAGCATTTT.

The rearrangement joins TRBV2 to TRBJ1-6, with 7 bases lining up with TRBD1. The germline V gene has CDR1 SNHLY and CDR2 FYNNEI. With 5 bases clipped from V and 10 bases from J, the junction kept 8 bases outside the gene matches. The CDR3 is made up of 14 amino acids. The CDR3 reads CASSPKQGRSPLHF. The CDR3 region has the DNA TGTGCCAGCAGTCCAAAACAGGGGCGGTCACCCCTCCACTTT.

V usage is TRBV6-1 and J usage is TRBJ2-1; D unresolved. Trimming pared 0 bases from V and 11 bases from J, leaving 8 bases between. The CDR3 loop spans 12 amino acids. From germline, CDR1 is MNHNS and CDR2 SASEGT. CDR3 in amino acids: CASSEAVSKQFF. For the CDR3, the DNA is TGTGCCAGCAGTGAAGCGGTAAGCAAGCAGTTCTTC.

The rearrangement joins TRBV19 to TRBJ1-2; TRBD1 might be the D (5 bases). With 5 bases removed from V and 10 bases from J, the gap between germline ends came to 20 bases. Germline V gene sequence: CDR1 LNHDA, CDR2 SQIVND (reference sequence). The CDR3 extends over 14 amino acids. The CDR3 is CASSLRQKRVVYTF. The CDR3 region has the DNA TGTGCCAGTAGTTTAAGACAGAAGCGGGTGGTCTACACCTTC.

The genes are TRBV5-1 and TRBJ2-7; 7 bases agree with TRBD1. V was clipped by 2 bases and J by 2 bases; unmatched bases: 4. The CDR3 is 14 amino acids. Germline CDR1 and CDR2: SGHRS and YFSETQ. In DNA, the CDR3 is TGCGCCAGCAGCTTACAGGGGTCCGCCTACGAGCAGTACTTC. As protein: CASSLQGSAYEQYF.

The genes are TRBV6-5 and TRBJ2-7; no clear D gene. The V gene's germline CDR1 is MNHEY and CDR2 SVGAGI. The CDR3 consists of 11 residues. Trimming pared 5 bases from V and 3 bases from J, leaving 5 bases between. The DNA for the CDR3 is TGTGCCAGCAGTAACAGCTACGAGCAGTACTTC. Translating it yields CASSNSYEQYF.

The V call is TRBV7-9, the J call TRBJ1-4; D is undetermined. CDR1 is SEHNR, CDR2 FQNEAQ, per germline (reference sequence). CDR3 length: 15 amino acids. Trimming shortened V by 3 bases and J by 7 bases, and 15 bases separated the two germline ends. CDR3 sequence reads: CASSLSGPHSEKLFF. CDR3 bases: TGTGCCAGCAGCTTGAGTGGGCCTCACAGTGAAAAACTGTTTTTT.

The chain couples TRBV4-2 to TRBJ2-5; 10 nucleotides align to TRBD1. The CDR3 consists of 17 residues. The V gene's germline CDR1 is LGHNA and CDR2 YNFKEQ. The V segment lost 2 bases and the J segment 0 bases; nucleotides outside the gene matches: 6. CDR3 loop: CASSQTGTGVNQETQYF. The CDR3 DNA reads TGTGCCAGCAGCCAAACCGGGACAGGGGTAAACCAAGAGACCCAGTACTTC.

This clone was seen only once. The V and J genes are TRBV15 and TRBJ1-1; possible D gene TRBD1, 6 bases. The CDR3 has 15 residues. Per germline, CDR1 LNHNV and CDR2 YYDKDF (reference sequence). The V end was cut by 0 bases, the J end by 4 bases, with 12 bases between. CDR3 coding DNA: TGTGCCACCAGCAGAGATAAGGGCAGGGGCACTGAAGCTTTCTTT. Translated: CATSRDKGRGTEAFF.

The V and J genes are TRBV25-1 and TRBJ1-1; no reliable D call. The length of the CDR3 is 14 residues. The V end lost 0 bases, the J end lost 4 bases, and 9 bases lay between the germline ends. CDR1 MGHDK and CDR2 SYGVNS come from the germline V gene. The CDR3 DNA sequence: TGTGCCAGCAGTGAATATGGTGCGGGCACTGAAGCTTTCTTT. Its translation is CASSEYGAGTEAFF.

This sequence joins TRBV29-1 and TRBJ1-4; 11 nucleotides agree with TRBD1. Trimming took 4 bases from V and 8 from J; bases not matched to a gene: 6. Looked up from germline, CDR1 is SQVTM and CDR2 is ANQGSEA. The CDR3 loop spans 14 amino acids. For the CDR3, the DNA is TGCAGCGTTGGAGGGACAGGGGGGAGCGAAAAACTGTTTTTT. This codes for CSVGGTGGSEKLFF.

The genes are TRBV12-5 and TRBJ2-3, with 7 bases fitting TRBD1. Germline CDR1 reads LGHNT; CDR2 reads FRNRAP. This CDR3 is built from 16 residues. V lost 1 base and J lost 4; bases outside the gene matches: 8. The CDR3 sequence: CASGLGATTGADTQYF. The CDR3 DNA is TGTGCTAGTGGTTTGGGAGCTACTACAGGGGCAGATACGCAGTATTTT.

The chain links TRBV5-4 to TRBJ1-2; D uncertain. The CDR3 has 14 amino acids. Germline V gene lookup returns CDR1 SGHNT and CDR2 YYREEE (reference sequence). Trimming cost V 0 bases and J 4 bases, with 10 bases left between them. Here the CDR3 reads CASSLDGVPYGYTF. The CDR3 DNA reads TGTGCCAGCAGCTTGGACGGGGTACCCTATGGCTACACCTTC.

The chain couples TRBV19 to TRBJ1-1, with a possible D match to TRBD1 (6 bases). The CDR3 extends over 14 amino acids. V was cut by 6 bases and J by 0 bases, with 11 bases left in between. Germline-derived CDR1 and CDR2 are LNHDA and SQIVND (reference sequence). The CDR3 DNA reads as TGTGCCAGTAGCCGTGGACAGCTGAACACTGAAGCTTTCTTT. Protein sequence: CASSRGQLNTEAFF. Based on the CDR3 plus reference TRBV19 and TRBJ1-1, the full variable domain is DGGITQSPKYLFRKEGQNVTLSCEQNLNHDAMYWYRQDPGQGLRLIYYSQIVNDFQKGDIAEGYSVSREKKESFPLTVTSAQKNPTAFYLCASSRGQLNTEAFFGQGTRLTVV.

In regard to this clone: The sample holds other DNA sequences that translate to the same CDR3. The V gene is TRBV29-1, the J gene TRBJ1-3, with D possibly being TRBD1 (6 bases). The germline V and J ends were trimmed by 6 bases and 3 bases, with 15 bases remaining between them. The CDR3 has 14 amino acids. Germline CDR1 reads SQVTM; CDR2 reads ANQGSEA. The DNA of the CDR3 is TGCAGCGTGGGTGGGGGGGCTAGTGGAAACACCATATATTTT. This translates into CSVGGGASGNTIYF.

V is TRBV5-1 and J is TRBJ2-7; D may be TRBD1 (6 bases). The V gene lost 4 bases and the J gene lost 5 bases, with 19 bases spanning the gap. This CDR3 has 15 amino acids. CDR1 and CDR2 from the germline V gene are SGHRS and YFSETQ. Written as DNA, the CDR3 is TGCGCCAGCAGCCCGACCTTTTGGGGGCGGGACGAGCAGTACTTC. As protein: CASSPTFWGRDEQYF.

The rearrangement links TRBV6-1 to TRBJ1-2, with D perhaps TRBD1 (5 bases). The germline V gene encodes CDR1 MNHNS and CDR2 SASEGT. The CDR3 has 17 residues. Trimming cost V 2 bases and J 6 bases, with 22 bases left between them. The CDR3 DNA follows: TGTGCCAGCAGTGAAAAAATAACGGGAGGGGTCGTGAATGGCTACACCTTC. As protein: CASSEKITGGVVNGYTF.

This clone appeared once. The V call is TRBV7-9, the J call TRBJ2-5; 10 bases fit TRBD1. The germline gives CDR1 SEHNR, CDR2 FQNEAQ (reference sequence). V trimming: 0 bases; J trimming: 3 bases; junction bases outside the gene matches: 7. This CDR3 has 17 amino acids. In nucleotides, the CDR3 is TGTGCCAGCAGCTTAGCCCTTGACAGGGGGCGCAAAGAGACCCAGTACTTC. Its translation is CASSLALDRGRKETQYF.

The chain employs TRBV7-2 and TRBJ1-1; TRBD1 is a possible D gene (6 bases). Germline V gene lookup returns CDR1 SGHTA and CDR2 FQGNSA. The V and J ends lost 3 bases and 1 base respectively, with 12 bases between them. The length of the CDR3 is 15 residues. In DNA, the CDR3 is TGTGCCAGCAGCTTCAGCGGGACACCGAACACTGAAGCTTTCTTT. It codes for CASSFSGTPNTEAFF.

This chain links TRBV9 with TRBJ2-7, with a tentative D call TRBD2 (6 bases). Per germline, CDR1 SGDLS and CDR2 YYNGEE. This CDR3 spans 15 amino acids. Trimming took off 0 bases at V and 2 bases at J, with 12 bases between the two ends. The CDR3 region has the DNA TGTGCCAGCAGCGTAGCTACCGGCGGGACCTACGAGCAGTACTTC. This codes for CASSVATGGTYEQYF.

This clone has a handful of counts. The chain uses TRBV27 and TRBJ1-6; TRBD1 is a possible D gene (5 bases). This CDR3 contains 15 residues. V gave up 0 bases and J gave up 9 bases, with 12 bases separating them. The germline CDR1 and CDR2 sequences are MNHEY and SMNVEV (reference sequence). CDR3 residues: CASSLSQGVASPLHF. The CDR3 DNA reads TGTGCCAGCAGTTTATCGCAGGGCGTAGCTTCACCCCTCCACTTT.

The chain is built from TRBV5-1 and TRBJ1-1; no reliable D call. Between the trimmed V and J ends, which lost 0 bases and 8 bases, there was a span of 17 bases. CDR3 length equals 15 residues. CDR1 and CDR2 (germline): SGHRS, YFSETQ. The CDR3 loop reads CASSLGATLQGEAFF. CDR3 coding DNA: TGCGCCAGCAGCTTGGGGGCCACGCTGCAAGGAGAAGCTTTCTTT.

V gene TRBV15 combines with J gene TRBJ1-5; the D gene is possibly TRBD1 (5 bases). This CDR3 has 17 residues. V shed 0 bases and J shed 2 bases, with 14 bases lying between them. Germline V gene data show CDR1 as LNHNV and CDR2 as YYDKDF (reference sequence). The DNA of the CDR3 is TGTGCCACCAGCAGAGATAAGAGGGGAGGAGGCAATCAGCCCCAGCATTTT. Residues: CATSRDKRGGGNQPQHF.

The chain is built from TRBV19 and TRBJ1-4, with TRBD1 matching over 10 bases. CDR3 length equals 14 residues. Trimming took 6 bases from V and 8 from J; bases not matched to a gene: 6. Germline V gene data show CDR1 as LNHDA and CDR2 as SQIVND (reference sequence). CDR3 loop: CASRGTGEIEKLFF. The CDR3 DNA sequence: TGTGCCAGTAGGGGGACAGGGGAGATCGAAAAACTGTTTTTT.